A single sample is the source of the 26 T cell receptor beta chains below, sequenced in a study of CD8+CD57+ T cells in acquired aplastic anemia. Template material for TCR beta VDJ and CDR3 profiling consisted of genomic DNA. TCRdb processed the reads anew with MiXCR; each CDR3 protein has one entry. The repertoire holds hundreds of thousands of distinct CDR3 sequences, with 55% to 75% as singletons. The sample was sorted CD4+, CD8+, or CD8+CD57+ T cells (not recorded which) from PBMCs. These TCRs come from a human donor in good health, serving as a control.

This clonotype showed up just once. The V gene is TRBV7-6, the J gene TRBJ1-6, with D hard to call. CDR3 size: 15 residues. The V gene lost 4 bases and the J gene lost 19 bases, with 26 bases spanning the gap. CDR1 is SGHVS, CDR2 FNYEAQ, per germline. DNA of the CDR3: TGTGCCAGCAGCTATAAGGTCAGTGGATTACCCCTATGGCACTTT. Amino acid sequence: CASSYKVSGLPLWHF.

Of note for this clonotype: The junction differs from germline at one of its ends, possibly a read error. V usage is TRBV7-2 and J usage is TRBJ1-2, with no clear D. Germline-derived CDR1 and CDR2 are SGHTA and FQGNSA. This CDR3 is 14 amino acids long. The DNA for the CDR3 is TGTGCCAGCAGCAGAGACGAGGGCGTGCAAGGCTATACCTTC. Translated: CASSRDEGVQGYTF.

The V gene is TRBV12-3 or TRBV12-4, the J gene TRBJ2-7; D is uncertain. The CDR3 spans 15 residues. V was pared by 6 bases and J by 3 bases, with 18 bases between. CDR3 nucleotides: TGTGCCAGCAGCCCCGATGGGGAACTGAACTACGAGCAGTACTTC. Its protein is CASSPDGELNYEQYF.

This chain connects TRBV7-9 to TRBJ1-1; a weak D match, TRBD1 (5 bases). The V end lost 6 bases, the J end lost 0 bases, and 11 bases lay between the germline ends. The CDR3 is 14 amino acids. CDR1 is SEHNR and CDR2 is FQNEAQ in the germline V gene (reference sequence). The CDR3 here is CASRGGGVNTEAFF. The CDR3 DNA reads TGTGCCAGCAGGGGGGGGGGGGTGAACACTGAAGCTTTCTTT.

This clonotype was seen once. The rearrangement links TRBV7-2 to TRBJ2-5, with D perhaps matching TRBD1 or TRBD2 (5 bases each). With 5 bases removed from V and 11 bases from J, the gap between germline ends came to 15 bases. The germline gives CDR1 SGHTA, CDR2 FQGNSA. This CDR3 spans 12 amino acids. CDR3 nucleotide sequence: TGTGCCAGCAGCCAAAACGACGGGGCGCAGTACTTC. Its translation: CASSQNDGAQYF.

This chain connects TRBV29-1 to TRBJ2-7, with 9 bases that match TRBD1. Per the germline V gene, CDR1 is SQVTM and CDR2 is ANQGSEA. There are 16 residues in the CDR3. For the CDR3, the DNA is TGCCAGCAGCCCCCTACCCCGGGACAGGGAGACTACGAGCAGTACTTC. Translated: CQQPPTPGQGDYEQYF.

Concerning this clonotype itself: A read error may produce the germline difference seen at one junction end. J is TRBJ1-5 and V is TRBV2; tentative D call: TRBD1 (5 bases). The assigned J gene may be wrong: the sequence end matches TRBJ1-3 better. The germline CDR1 and CDR2 sequences are SNHLY and FYNNEI. This CDR3 is built from 12 residues. The CDR3, as DNA: TGTGCCAGCAGTGATGGGGGAAACGCCATATATTTT. It encodes CASSDGGNAIYF.

The V call is TRBV19, the J call TRBJ2-1; a possible D gene is TRBD2 (5 bases). Germline V gene lookup returns CDR1 LNHDA and CDR2 SQIVND (reference sequence). The length of the CDR3 is 15 residues. V was pared by 2 bases and J by 6 bases, with 14 bases between. CDR3 bases: TGTGCCAGTAGTATAAGCGGTTTCGGTAGCAATGAGCAGTTCTTC. It codes for CASSISGFGSNEQFF. Full variable domain (remainder filled in from reference TRBV19 and TRBJ2-1): DGGITQSPKYLFRKEGQNVTLSCEQNLNHDAMYWYRQDPGQGLRLIYYSQIVNDFQKGDIAEGYSVSREKKESFPLTVTSAQKNPTAFYLCASSISGFGSNEQFFGPGTRLTVL.

Details on this clonotype: This is likely a read error, given that the CDR3 carries no conserved phenylalanine or tryptophan at its end. The chain employs TRBV2 and TRBJ2-5; 11 positions agree with TRBD1. The CDR3 runs to 14 residues. Trimming removed 6 bases from V and 5 bases from J; junction bases left unmatched: 5. Germline V gene sequence: CDR1 SNHLY, CDR2 FYNNEI. CDR3 nucleotides: TGTGCCAGCAGGATGGACAGGGGGCCTGAGACCCAGTACTCC. This codes for CASRMDRGPETQYS.

Comment on this clonotype: Germline and junction disagree at one end, which may indicate a read error. The J gene is TRBJ2-2, the V gene TRBV12-5; TRBD1 or TRBD2 may be the D gene (5 bases each). The germline CDR1 and CDR2 sequences are LGHNT and FRNRAP. The CDR3 has 16 residues. CDR3: CASGFSGSGQGGELFF. In DNA form, the CDR3 reads TGTGCCAGTGGTTTTTCGGGGTCAGGGCAGGGCGGGGAGCTGTTTTTT. Combining the CDR3 with reference TRBV12-5 and TRBJ2-2 gives the whole variable domain DARVTQTPRHKVTEMGQEVTMRCQPILGHNTVFWYRQTMMQGLELLAYFRNRAPLDDSGMPKDRFSAEMPDATLATLKIQPSEPRDSAVYFCASGFSGSGQGGELFFGEGSRLTVL.

The chain has TRBV20-1 and TRBJ1-1; D may be TRBD1 (5 bases). CDR1 and CDR2 from the germline V gene are DFQATT and SNEGSKA (reference sequence). V dropped 1 base and J dropped 9 bases, with 12 bases sitting between them. The CDR3 has 12 amino acids. CDR3 nucleotides: TGCAGTGCTAGAGGGGGACGCGCCCAAGCTTTCTTT. Translating gives CSARGGRAQAFF.

A word on this clonotype: The junction and the germline gene differ at one end; a read error may be behind it. This chain links TRBV24-1 with TRBJ2-1; D perhaps matches TRBD2 (7 bases). The CDR3 runs to 15 residues. CDR1 is KGHDR, CDR2 SFDVKD, per germline. The DNA for the CDR3 is TGTGCCAGCAGTGAATTGGGGGGGGCTAGAGGTGAGCAGTTCTTC. This translates into CASSELGGARGEQFF.

The chain links TRBV7-2 to TRBJ2-3; 7 bases map to TRBD2. The V gene's germline CDR1 is SGHTA and CDR2 FQGNSA. With 1 base clipped from V and 10 bases from J, the junction kept 11 bases outside the gene matches. This CDR3 has 15 residues. The CDR3 here is CASSLEWEGIGAQYF. The CDR3 region has the DNA TGTGCCAGCAGCTTAGAGTGGGAGGGTATCGGAGCGCAGTATTTT.

The V call is TRBV7-2, the J call TRBJ2-3; no firm D call. Trimming took 8 bases from V and 0 from J, leaving 12 bases between them. Germline CDR1 reads SGHTA; CDR2 reads FQGNSA. The CDR3 runs to 14 residues. CDR3 sequence (DNA): TGTGCCAGCGCGCCCCTAAAGAGCACAGATACGCAGTATTTT. Its translation is CASAPLKSTDTQYF.

Of note for this clonotype: A much larger clone lies one base from this, so it may be a read error. The CDR3, as DNA: TGTGCCAGCAGTAACAGAGTGAACACTGAAGCTTTCTTT. Its protein product is CASSNRVNTEAFF. The rearrangement uses TRBV5-5 and TRBJ1-1; D ambiguous. The CDR3 runs 13 residues. Germline V gene lookup returns CDR1 SGHKS and CDR2 YYEKEE (reference sequence). The ends were cut back, 5 bases at V and 0 bases at J, with 8 bases in the middle.

Worth noting for this clonotype: At one end the junction does not follow the germline gene, possibly because of a read error. The chain joins TRBV4-3 to TRBJ2-5; 7 nucleotides match TRBD2. The germline CDR1 and CDR2 sequences are LGHNA and YSLEER. CDR3 length: 14 amino acids. CDR3 amino acids: CASSQGTRQGTQYF. In nucleotides, the CDR3 is TGCGCCAGCAGCCAAGGGACTAGACAAGGGACCCAGTACTTC.

The chain combines TRBV20-1 with TRBJ1-4, with D tentatively TRBD1 (6 bases). The length of the CDR3 is 15 residues. CDR1 DFQATT and CDR2 SNEGSKA come from the germline V gene (reference sequence). V dropped 3 bases and J dropped 8 bases, with 19 bases sitting between them. The CDR3 DNA reads as TGCAGTGCTAGTGCTGGAGCGGGGGGCATCGAAAAACTGTTTTTT. It specifies CSASAGAGGIEKLFF.

The chain recombines TRBV29-1 with TRBJ1-2; a weak D match, TRBD1 (6 bases). CDR3 size: 12 residues. Germline V gene lookup returns CDR1 SQVTM and CDR2 ANQGSEA. CDR3: CSARWSGAGYTF. Here the CDR3 DNA reads TGCAGTGCTAGATGGTCGGGGGCTGGCTACACCTTC.

V is TRBV19 and J is TRBJ1-2, with 8 nucleotides matching TRBD1. The CDR3 is made up of 13 amino acids. Germline loops: CDR1 LNHDA, CDR2 SQIVND (reference sequence). With V trimmed by 7 bases and J by 5 bases, 6 bases remained unmatched. The CDR3 DNA is TGTGCCAGTACCACAGGGGGGAGTTATGGCTACACCTTC. Amino acid sequence: CASTTGGSYGYTF.

A note on this clonotype: The germline gene is not matched at one end of the junction; a read error may be the cause. The rearrangement joins TRBV7-2 to TRBJ1-1; no clear D. The germline gives CDR1 SGHTA, CDR2 FQGNSA. The CDR3 length is 14 residues. The CDR3 coding sequence is TGTGCCAGCAGCTTAGCGGTAACTCAGCCCCAACCTTTTTTT. Translating gives CASSLAVTQPQPFF.

In its sample, this clonotype was seen many times. This may arise from a read error, as a much more abundant clone is one base away. The V and J genes are TRBV7-6 and TRBJ2-1; D is unclear. From germline, CDR1 is SGHVS and CDR2 FNYEAQ. The CDR3 extends over 13 amino acids. The CDR3 reads CTSSSSSYNEQFF. Here the CDR3 DNA reads TGTACCAGCAGCTCGAGCTCCTACAATGAGCAGTTCTTC. The full variable domain, in which reference TRBV7-6 and TRBJ2-1 provide the parts outside the CDR3, is GAGVSQSPRYKVTKRGQDVALRCDPISGHVSLYWYRQALGQGPEFLTYFNYEAQQDKSGLPNDRFSAERPEGSISTLTIQRTEQRDSAMYRCTSSSSSYNEQFFGPGTRLTVL.

This clonotype was seen more than once but under ten times. The genes are TRBV4-1 and TRBJ1-4; D gene unclear. V lost 4 bases, J lost 0 bases, and 12 bases lay in between. Germline loops: CDR1 MGHRA, CDR2 YSYEKL. This CDR3 has 16 residues. CDR3 residues: CASSLPKAATNEKLFF. CDR3 coding DNA: TGCGCCAGCAGCCTGCCCAAAGCGGCAACTAATGAAAAACTGTTTTTT.

The J gene is TRBJ1-2, the V gene TRBV20-1, with 7 positions matching TRBD1. Germline CDR1 DFQATT, CDR2 SNEGSKA (reference sequence). The trim removed 6 bases at V and 3 bases at J, leaving 13 bases unmatched. The CDR3 runs to 15 residues. The CDR3 sequence is CSAKEGQRAYYGYTF. As DNA, the CDR3 is TGCAGTGCCAAAGAGGGACAGAGGGCGTACTATGGCTACACCTTC.

This clonotype appeared once. This chain joins TRBV7-8 and TRBJ1-6; D not certain. CDR3 length equals 14 residues. V lost 8 bases and J lost 19, with 27 bases in between. CDR1 and CDR2 (germline): SGHVS, FQNEAQ. The CDR3 protein is CASQAAAMQETQHF. CDR3 coding DNA: TGTGCCAGCCAGGCGGCAGCAATGCAAGAGACCCAGCACTTT.

The rearrangement uses TRBV7-2 and TRBJ2-5; D ambiguous. Per the germline V gene, CDR1 is SGHTA and CDR2 is FQGNSA. Trimming removed 4 bases from V and 7 bases from J, with 13 bases in between. This CDR3 is 13 amino acids long. The CDR3 sequence: CASSSGPGRTQYF. The CDR3 DNA follows: TGTGCCAGCAGCTCTGGGCCCGGACGGACCCAGTACTTC.

As regards this clonotype: At one boundary the junction diverges from the germline segment, which might be a read error. The chain combines TRBV5-1 with TRBJ2-5; D not certain. Germline V CDR1 and CDR2: SGHRS, YFSETQ. The CDR3 spans 11 residues. CDR3 DNA sequence: TGTGCCAGCAACCGGGTGGAGACCCAGTACTTC. Translated, it gives CASNRVETQYF.